This T cell receptor beta chain emerged from a study of Graves' ophthalmopathy and Graves' hyperthyroidism. From RNA, the CDR3 regions of TCR beta chains were amplified and sequenced. Investigators did first-round RT-PCR with HTBI primers, then second-round multiplex PCR. TCRdb reprocessed the multiplex PCR reads via MiXCR and lists one record per CDR3 protein. The sample holds 350,000 or so distinct CDR3 sequences, about a sixth seen once. Ophthalmopathy in the donors was of moderate-to-severe activity, with CAS ≥3, NOSPECS ≥4 and duration under 3 months. V lost 3 bases and J 10 bases, leaving 18 bases between the germline ends. CDR3 length: 15 amino acids. Germline V gives CDR1 KGHSH, CDR2 LQKENI.

The clonotype comes from an adult man with Graves' ophthalmopathy. The chain carries TRBV18 and TRBJ1-4; D is undetermined. Material: peripheral blood. CDR3 in amino acids: CASSPISQPRGKLFF. CDR3 in DNA: TGTGCCAGCTCACCGATTTCACAGCCCCGAGGAAAACTGTTTTTT.